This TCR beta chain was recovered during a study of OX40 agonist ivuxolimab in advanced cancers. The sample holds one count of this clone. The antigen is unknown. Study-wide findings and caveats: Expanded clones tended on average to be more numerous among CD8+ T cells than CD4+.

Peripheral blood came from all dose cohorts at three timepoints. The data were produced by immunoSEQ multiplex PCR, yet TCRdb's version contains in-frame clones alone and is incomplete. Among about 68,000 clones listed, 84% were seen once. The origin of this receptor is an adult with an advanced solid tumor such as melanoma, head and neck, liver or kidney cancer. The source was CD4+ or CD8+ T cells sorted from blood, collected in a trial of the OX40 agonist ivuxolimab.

The CDR3 region is CSVDGWAGGYTF. Written as DNA, the CDR3 is TGCAGCGTTGATGGCTGGGCAGGGGGCTACACCTTC. This sequence joins TRBV29-1 and TRBJ1-2, with a possible D match to TRBD1 (5 bases). The germline V gene encodes CDR1 SQVTM and CDR2 ANQGSEA. This CDR3 spans 12 amino acids. Trimming removed 3 bases at V and 8 bases at J, with 13 bases between.